A selection of T cell receptor beta chains follows, all from one sample in a study of T cells in Graves' hyperthyroidism and ophthalmopathy. TCRdb reprocessed the multiplex PCR reads with MiXCR, giving one entry per CDR3 protein. The data contain fewer than 600,000 distinct CDR3 sequences, over 13% of them seen just once; the ten biggest clones take up less than 20%. Sequenced: blood. All receptors derive from a young woman with Graves' hyperthyroidism. Both conserved end residues are part of each CDR3. D genes are given only for firm matches. Part of the rows lack a size; the others show once, few, many or a class for expanded clones.

TRBV5-8	.	12	TRBJ2-5	many	TGTGCCAGCAGCTTGGAAGTGCCGACCCAGTACTTC	CASSLEVPTQYF
TRBV7-2	.	18	TRBJ1-5	.	TGTGCCAGCAGCTTGGGAGCGGGGCGGGTTTATAGCAATCAGCCCCAGCATTTT	CASSLGAGRVYSNQPQHF
TRBV11-2	.	16	TRBJ1-6	few	TGTGCCAGCAGCTTAACAGGAGCGACCTATAATTCACCCCTCCACTTT	CASSLTGATYNSPLHF
TRBV3-1	TRBD1	15	TRBJ2-1	many	TGTGCCAGCAGCCAAGGTAACAGGGGTGCTTTTGAGCAGTTCTTC	CASSQGNRGAFEQFF
TRBV19	TRBD1	14	TRBJ2-3	many	TGTGCCACTATGGGACAGGGGGCTCCAGATACGCAGTATTTT	CATMGQGAPDTQYF
TRBV2	.	16	TRBJ1-3	.	TGTGCCAGCACTGAATGGAGGCAGGGTGGGGGAAACACCATATATTTT	CASTEWRQGGGNTIYF
TRBV6-6	.	16	TRBJ2-3	.	TGTGCCAGCAGTTACTCGAGTCTCGGAGGCACAGATACGCAGTATTTT	CASSYSSLGGTDTQYF
TRBV5-1	.	15	TRBJ2-3	.	TGCGCCAGCAGCTTGGAGGTGCCTACCACAGATACGCAGTATTTT	CASSLEVPTTDTQYF
TRBV27	.	12	TRBJ2-7	many	TGTGCCAGCAGTCTTTTCTCCTACGAGCAGTACTTC	CASSLFSYEQYF
TRBV20-1	TRBD2	15	TRBJ2-1	many	TGCAGTGCTAGAGTCGGGACTAGCGGAGACAATGAGCAGTTCTTC	CSARVGTSGDNEQFF
TRBV3-1	.	13	TRBJ1-6	many	TGTGCCAGCAGCCAAGTGGGGAATTCACCCCTCCACTTT	CASSQVGNSPLHF
TRBV12-3/TRBV12-4	.	15	TRBJ2-6	many	TGTGCCAGCAGTCCGGGGTCCTCTGGGGCCAACGTCCTGACTTTC	CASSPGSSGANVLTF
TRBV6-5	.	14	TRBJ1-6	many	TGTGCCACCGTTCCTGTTGGGCATAATTCACCCCTCCACTTT	CATVPVGHNSPLHF
TRBV29-1	TRBD1	13	TRBJ1-6	many	TGCAGCGTCCGGGACAGGGATAGTTCACCCCTCCACTTT	CSVRDRDSSPLHF
TRBV7-3	.	16	TRBJ2-2	few	TGTGCCAGCAGCGACCTCAGGGGTCCCAACACCGGGGAGCTGTTTTTT	CASSDLRGPNTGELFF
TRBV30	.	13	TRBJ1-2	many	TGTGCCTGGAGGGGGGACTATGCGGGGGGCTACACCTTC	CAWRGDYAGGYTF
TRBV2	.	14	TRBJ1-4	many	TGTGCCAGCAGGCTCGACAGTTTTAATGAAAAACTGTTTTTT	CASRLDSFNEKLFF
TRBV20-1	.	15	TRBJ1-5	.	TGCAGTGCTACGGGACTAGCGGGAGATGCAGATACGCAGCATTTT	CSATGLAGDADTQHF
TRBV10-3	.	13	TRBJ1-1	.	TGTGCCATCCGTACATCCGGGAACACTGAAGCTTTCTTT	CAIRTSGNTEAFF
TRBV3-1	.	14	TRBJ1-2	many	TGTGCCAGCAGCTCGGGACGGGTGACCTATGGCTACACCTTC	CASSSGRVTYGYTF
TRBV27	.	16	TRBJ2-3	.	TGTGCCACCTCTTCCCGGGCCCTAATCGACTCAGATACGCAGTATTTT	CATSSRALIDSDTQYF
TRBV2	.	13	TRBJ1-1	.	TGTGCCAGCAGTAAAGGTGAGGGGACTGAAGCTTTCTTT	CASSKGEGTEAFF
TRBV6-2/TRBV6-3	.	13	TRBJ2-1	few	TGTGCCAGCAGTAGGGCCTTGGGGGATGAGCAGTTCTTC	CASSRALGDEQFF
TRBV12-3/TRBV12-4	.	16	TRBJ2-7	many	TGTGCCAGCAGCAGCCCCCCCGGACACCATTCCTACGAGCAGTACTTC	CASSSPPGHHSYEQYF
TRBV7-2	.	15	TRBJ1-2	many	TGTGCCAGCAGCTTACACGGGCCCAATCCCTATGGCTACACCTTC	CASSLHGPNPYGYTF
TRBV3-1	.	15	TRBJ1-3	few	TGTGCCAGCAGGCTACAGGGCCCCTCTGGAAACACCATATATTTT	CASRLQGPSGNTIYF
TRBV28	.	14	TRBJ1-1	many	TGTGCCAGCAGTTTATACGGCCCGAACACTGAAGCTTTCTTT	CASSLYGPNTEAFF
TRBV7-7	.	14	TRBJ1-6	.	TGTGCCAGCAGCTTAGATGGGGGGAATTCACCCCTCCACTTT	CASSLDGGNSPLHF
TRBV3-1	.	14	TRBJ1-2	many	TGTGCCAGCAGCCAGGGACCCGACCTTCATGGCTACACCTTC	CASSQGPDLHGYTF
TRBV24-1	.	13	TRBJ2-1	.	TGTGCCACCAGGGGCGGAACCTACGATGAGCAGTTCTTC	CATRGGTYDEQFF
TRBV12-3/TRBV12-4	.	14	TRBJ2-5	.	TGTGCCAGCAGTCGAGGGCAGTACCAAGAGACCCAGTACTTC	CASSRGQYQETQYF
TRBV12-3/TRBV12-4	TRBD2	22	TRBJ2-1	many	TGTGCCAGCAGTTTAGTGGGACTAGCGGGAGGGCCCGGAGGGAGGGGGTACAATGAGCAGTTCTTC	CASSLVGLAGGPGGRGYNEQFF
TRBV9	TRBD2	15	TRBJ2-2	.	TGTGCCAGCAGCGGGGGACTAGCTTTCACCGGGGAGCTGTTTTTT	CASSGGLAFTGELFF
TRBV12-3/TRBV12-4	.	12	TRBJ1-2	many	TGTGCCAGCAGTCTGCCTAGCTATGGCTACACCTTC	CASSLPSYGYTF
TRBV27	TRBD2	15	TRBJ2-7	many	TGTGCCAGCGAAACGGGCGCGGGAGGCACCTACGAGCAGTACTTC	CASETGAGGTYEQYF
TRBV4-1	TRBD1	16	TRBJ1-5	many	TGCGCCAGCAGCCAACTGGACAGGGGGAGCAATCAGCCCCAGCATTTT	CASSQLDRGSNQPQHF
TRBV11-2	.	13	TRBJ1-3	many	TGTGCCAGCAGCCCTTTTACGGGGGACACCATATATTTT	CASSPFTGDTIYF